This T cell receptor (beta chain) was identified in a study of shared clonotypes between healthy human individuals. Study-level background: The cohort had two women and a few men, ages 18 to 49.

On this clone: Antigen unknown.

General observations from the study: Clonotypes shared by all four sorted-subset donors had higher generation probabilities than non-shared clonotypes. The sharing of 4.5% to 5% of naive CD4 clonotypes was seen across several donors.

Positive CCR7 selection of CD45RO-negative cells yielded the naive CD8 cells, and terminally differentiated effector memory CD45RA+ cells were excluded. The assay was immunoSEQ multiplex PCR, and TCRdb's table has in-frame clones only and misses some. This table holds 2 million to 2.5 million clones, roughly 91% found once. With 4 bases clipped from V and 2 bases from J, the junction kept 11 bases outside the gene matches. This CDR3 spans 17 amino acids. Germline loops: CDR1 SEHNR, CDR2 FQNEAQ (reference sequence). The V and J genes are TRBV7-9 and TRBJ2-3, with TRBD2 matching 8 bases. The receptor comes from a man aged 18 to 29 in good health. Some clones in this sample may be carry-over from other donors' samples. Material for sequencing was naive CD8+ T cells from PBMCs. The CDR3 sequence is CASSSGVAGTTTDTQYF. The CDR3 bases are TGTGCCAGCAGCTCTGGTGTAGCGGGGACCACCACAGATACGCAGTATTTT.